These 12 T cell receptor beta chains came from one sample sequenced in a study of cytomegalovirus exposure and HLA in healthy donors. 60 Vbeta and 13 Jbeta primers were used in PCR. Some clones are missing from TCRdb's copy, which holds only in-frame ones; the method was immunoSEQ multiplex PCR. This table holds 110,000 to 150,000 clones, about 79% found once. Sequenced input: PBMCs. The receptors originated from a young woman in good health and CMV-seronegative.

This chain connects TRBV27 to TRBJ2-7; 7 bases match TRBD1. The CDR3 covers 12 residues. After removal of 3 bases from V and 6 bases from J, the junction contained 2 bases not matched to a gene. Germline CDR1 is MNHEY and CDR2 is SMNVEV (reference sequence). The CDR3 reads CASSFPGGEQYF. In nucleotides, the CDR3 is TGTGCCAGCAGTTTTCCAGGGGGCGAGCAGTACTTC.

This rearrangement joins TRBV7-3 to TRBJ2-1, with TRBD2 matching over 9 bases. CDR1 and CDR2 (germline): SGHTA, FQGTGA. The junction had 6 bases not matched to a gene; V was cut back by 2 bases and J by 7 bases. This CDR3 spans 15 amino acids. Written as DNA, the CDR3 is TGTGCCAGCAGCTTACTAGCGGGGATCGGAAATGAGCAGTTCTTC. It yields the protein CASSLLAGIGNEQFF.

The chain links TRBV5-1 to TRBJ2-2; 7 bases are shared with TRBD1. The J segment lost 0 bases and the V segment lost 4 bases, leaving 3 bases of the junction unmatched. Germline CDR1 and CDR2: SGHRS and YFSETQ. This CDR3 has 15 amino acids. Here the CDR3 DNA reads TGCGCCAGCAGCAAAGGGACAGCGAACACCGGGGAGCTGTTTTTT. Its translation: CASSKGTANTGELFF.

This clone was recorded once. The chain joins TRBV4-2 to TRBJ2-5; 10 bases match TRBD2. V lost 4 bases and J lost 2; bases outside the gene matches: 7. In germline, CDR1 is LGHNA, CDR2 YNFKEQ. The CDR3 contains 16 residues. The CDR3 here is CASSPRTSGVQETQYF. DNA of the CDR3: TGTGCCAGCAGCCCTCGGACTAGCGGAGTTCAAGAGACCCAGTACTTC.

This clone showed up just once. The CDR3 nucleotides are TGTGCCAGCAGCCCCCTCTCCGCGGAAAAACTGTTTTTT. This sequence encodes CASSPLSAEKLFF. The rearrangement joins TRBV7-7 to TRBJ1-4; D gene ambiguous. Germline CDR1 and CDR2: SSHAT and FNYEAQ (reference sequence). Trimming pared 5 bases from V and 8 bases from J, leaving 12 bases between. The CDR3 consists of 13 residues. Looking up the rest from reference TRBV7-7 and TRBJ1-4 gives the full variable domain: GAGVSQSPRYKVTKRGQDVTLRCDPISSHATLYWYQQALGQGPEFLTYFNYEAQPDKSGLPSDRFSAERPEGSISTLTIQRTEQRDSAMYRCASSPLSAEKLFFGSGTQLSVL.

The V gene is TRBV5-1, the J gene TRBJ2-3; TRBD2 matches 8 bases. The V segment lost 0 bases and the J segment 6 bases; nucleotides outside the gene matches: 12. The germline V gene encodes CDR1 SGHRS and CDR2 YFSETQ. This CDR3 region has 17 residues. Written as DNA, the CDR3 is TGCGCCAGCAGCTTGGACGCGGGGGGTCACGGGGTGGATACGCAGTATTTT. It codes for CASSLDAGGHGVDTQYF. Using reference TRBV5-1 and TRBJ2-3 for the parts outside the CDR3, the full variable domain is KAGVTQTPRYLIKTRGQQVTLSCSPISGHRSVSWYQQTPGQGLQFLFEYFSETQRNKGNFPGRFSGRQFSNSRSEMNVSTLELGDSALYLCASSLDAGGHGVDTQYFGPGTRLTVL.

This chain uses TRBV9 with TRBJ2-2; TRBD1 agrees at 7 bases. The junction had 10 bases not matched to a gene; V was cut back by 4 bases and J by 7 bases. Germline CDR1 is SGDLS and CDR2 is YYNGEE. The CDR3 runs to 15 residues. The CDR3 nucleotides are TGTGCCAGCAGCCCGACAGGGAGAGGGGTCGGGGAGCTGTTTTTT. The encoded protein is CASSPTGRGVGELFF.

The chain has TRBV7-9 and TRBJ2-5, with D perhaps matching TRBD2 (6 bases). Germline CDR1 is SEHNR and CDR2 is FQNEAQ (reference sequence). This CDR3 has 15 amino acids. V was clipped by 5 bases and J by 5 bases, with 18 bases between them. As DNA, the CDR3 is TGTGCCAGCAGCCGTATAGATCGGGGGACGGAGACCCAGTACTTC. Its translation: CASSRIDRGTETQYF.

The chain has TRBV9 and TRBJ1-2; TRBD1 matches at 12 bases. The CDR3 runs 16 residues. CDR1 SGDLS and CDR2 YYNGEE come from the germline V gene. Germline trimming cut 5 bases from V and 7 bases from J; bases unmatched to any gene: 12. The CDR3 DNA follows: TGTGCCAGCAGAGGTCCACCGGGACAGGGGGCGTTTGGCTACACCTTC. The encoded protein is CASRGPPGQGAFGYTF.

The chain links TRBV6-5 to TRBJ1-2, with 7 nucleotides matching TRBD1. CDR3 length: 16 residues. With 2 bases clipped from V and 7 bases from J, the junction kept 13 bases outside the gene matches. The germline CDR1 and CDR2 sequences are MNHEY and SVGAGI. The CDR3 reads CASSYRQGRGQGGYTF. For the CDR3, the DNA is TGTGCCAGCAGTTACAGACAGGGTCGGGGGCAGGGTGGCTACACCTTC.

The genes are TRBV4-3 and TRBJ1-4; weak D call: TRBD1 (5 bases). The germline CDR1 and CDR2 sequences are LGHNA and YSLEER. CDR3 length: 16 amino acids. Trimming took off 1 base at V and 4 bases at J, with 13 bases between the two ends. CDR3 residues: CASSQASQGINEKLFF. The CDR3 DNA is TGCGCCAGCAGCCAAGCCTCCCAGGGAATTAATGAAAAACTGTTTTTT.

The CDR3 sequence: CASRTEYEQYF. The CDR3 DNA is TGTGCCAGCAGGACAGAGTACGAGCAGTACTTC. The chain joins TRBV6-5 to TRBJ2-7; D may be TRBD1 (5 bases). Germline CDR1 MNHEY, CDR2 SVGAGI. V was cut by 6 bases and J by 4 bases, with 7 bases left in between. CDR3 length: 11 residues.